This is a list of T cell receptor beta chains from one sample in a study of CD4 T cells in relation to SARS-CoV-2 and coronaviruses. The repertoire was sequenced with immunoSEQ multiplex PCR; TCRdb's copy has only in-frame clones and lacks some. The sample carries approximately 37,000 clones, 75% to 90% recorded once. Sequenced sample: memory CD4+ T cells from PBMCs. The receptors were sampled from an adult with COVID-19. Both conserved end residues are part of each CDR3. A D gene is named only where the DNA matches it firmly. Clone size is not always given. Where it is, it says once, few, many or a class for expanded clones.

CDR3 length: 16
J gene: TRBJ2-7
clone size: .
V gene: TRBV6-5
D gene: .
CDR3 DNA: TGTGCCAGCAGTTACTCTATCATCGAGAGCTCCTACGAGCAGTACTTC
CDR3 protein: CASSYSIIESSYEQYF

CDR3 length: 15
J gene: TRBJ2-5
clone size: .
V gene: TRBV30
D gene: .
CDR3 DNA: TGTGCCTGGGCCTTGATACAGGGGAGGTCCGAGACCCAGTACTTC
CDR3 protein: CAWALIQGRSETQYF

CDR3 length: 15
J gene: TRBJ2-1
clone size: .
V gene: TRBV2
D gene: .
CDR3 DNA: TGTGCCAGCACCCGGTCCCTAAGCCGATACAATGAGCAGTTCTTC
CDR3 protein: CASTRSLSRYNEQFF

CDR3 length: 11
J gene: TRBJ1-1
clone size: .
V gene: TRBV12-3/TRBV12-4
D gene: .
CDR3 DNA: TGTGCCAGCACCGCCAGAGGTGAAGCTTTCTTT
CDR3 protein: CASTARGEAFF

CDR3 length: 13
J gene: TRBJ2-7
clone size: few
V gene: TRBV7-9
D gene: .
CDR3 DNA: TGTGCCAGCAGCTTAGTTTCTATGGCCGAGCAGTACTTC
CDR3 protein: CASSLVSMAEQYF

CDR3 length: 19
J gene: TRBJ2-2
clone size: .
V gene: TRBV2
D gene: TRBD2
CDR3 DNA: TGTGCCAGCAGTGAAAACGGAGCCAGGGACTACTACCTCACCGGGGAGCTGTTTTTT
CDR3 protein: CASSENGARDYYLTGELFF

CDR3 length: 13
J gene: TRBJ2-1
clone size: .
V gene: TRBV6-4
D gene: .
CDR3 DNA: TGTGCCAGCAGTGACAGGGTAAACAATGAGCAGTTCTTC
CDR3 protein: CASSDRVNNEQFF

CDR3 length: 14
J gene: TRBJ2-7
clone size: .
V gene: TRBV14
D gene: TRBD2
CDR3 DNA: TGTGCCAGCAGCCCCCTAGCGGGATCCTACGAGCAGTACTTC
CDR3 protein: CASSPLAGSYEQYF

CDR3 length: 14
J gene: TRBJ2-3
clone size: .
V gene: TRBV27
D gene: TRBD2
CDR3 DNA: TGTGCCAGCAGAGTAGCGGGGGGCACAGATACGCAGTATTTT
CDR3 protein: CASRVAGGTDTQYF

CDR3 length: 15
J gene: TRBJ1-5
clone size: .
V gene: TRBV5-1
D gene: .
CDR3 DNA: TGCGCCAGCAGCTTCGGGGATAATAACAATCAGCCCCAGCATTTT
CDR3 protein: CASSFGDNNNQPQHF

CDR3 length: 16
J gene: TRBJ2-3
clone size: .
V gene: TRBV7-6
D gene: .
CDR3 DNA: TGTGCCAGCAGCTCATACAGGACTCAAGGGGCAGATACGCAGTATTTT
CDR3 protein: CASSSYRTQGADTQYF

CDR3 length: 17
J gene: TRBJ2-3
clone size: .
V gene: TRBV23-1
D gene: .
CDR3 DNA: TGCGCCAGCAGTCAATCCTGCGGGCAGGGCACCACAGATACGCAGTATTTT
CDR3 protein: CASSQSCGQGTTDTQYF

CDR3 length: 14
J gene: TRBJ2-2
clone size: .
V gene: TRBV6-2/TRBV6-3
D gene: .
CDR3 DNA: TGTGCCAGCAGTTATGCCTCGCGCGGCGGGGAGCTGTTTTTT
CDR3 protein: CASSYASRGGELFF

CDR3 length: 16
J gene: TRBJ1-4
clone size: .
V gene: TRBV6-1
D gene: TRBD1
CDR3 DNA: TGTGCCAGCAGTGAAGAAGTGACAGGGGGGAGTGAAAAACTGTTTTTT
CDR3 protein: CASSEEVTGGSEKLFF

CDR3 length: 19
J gene: TRBJ1-1
clone size: .
V gene: TRBV14
D gene: .
CDR3 DNA: TGTGCCAGCAGCCAAGTTCCCCTCCCGGACCGAAGGTGGTGCACTGAAGCTTTCTTT
CDR3 protein: CASSQVPLPDRRWCTEAFF

CDR3 length: 18
J gene: TRBJ2-5
clone size: .
V gene: TRBV6-4
D gene: TRBD1
CDR3 DNA: TGTGCCACCATGCGATTTCAGGGGGATTCACAAATCCAAGAGACCCAGTACTTC
CDR3 protein: CATMRFQGDSQIQETQYF

CDR3 length: 12
J gene: TRBJ2-5
clone size: .
V gene: TRBV4-2
D gene: .
CDR3 DNA: TGTGCCAGCAGCCAAGGTCAAGAGACCCAGTACTTC
CDR3 protein: CASSQGQETQYF

CDR3 length: 11
J gene: TRBJ2-1
clone size: .
V gene: TRBV20-1
D gene: .
CDR3 DNA: TGCAGTGCTAGCCCGAAGACGGAGCAGTTCTTC
CDR3 protein: CSASPKTEQFF

CDR3 length: 15
J gene: TRBJ1-4
clone size: .
V gene: TRBV4-1
D gene: .
CDR3 DNA: TGCGCCAGCAGCCAACCCCGGGACCCGGTGGGAAAACTGTTTTTT
CDR3 protein: CASSQPRDPVGKLFF

CDR3 length: 14
J gene: TRBJ2-3
clone size: .
V gene: TRBV5-4
D gene: .
CDR3 DNA: TGTGCCAGCAGCCGCCCTAGCCCCACAGATACGCAGTATTTT
CDR3 protein: CASSRPSPTDTQYF

CDR3 length: 16
J gene: TRBJ1-6
clone size: .
V gene: TRBV2
D gene: .
CDR3 DNA: TGTGCCAGCAGTGAATGGCAGGGCGGCGGAAATTCACCCCTCCACTTT
CDR3 protein: CASSEWQGGGNSPLHF

CDR3 length: 16
J gene: TRBJ2-3
clone size: .
V gene: TRBV14
D gene: .
CDR3 DNA: TGTGCCAGCAGCCTATTTAGTACGGGAATTGCAGATACGCAGTATTTT
CDR3 protein: CASSLFSTGIADTQYF

CDR3 length: 15
J gene: TRBJ2-6
clone size: .
V gene: TRBV7-9
D gene: .
CDR3 DNA: TGTGCCAGCAGCCCGGAAGTCGCTGGGGCCAACGTCCTGACTTTC
CDR3 protein: CASSPEVAGANVLTF

CDR3 length: 16
J gene: TRBJ2-3
clone size: .
V gene: TRBV28
D gene: TRBD1
CDR3 DNA: TGTGCCAGCAGCCTTGGACAGGGGGCGCGTATAGATACGCAGTATTTT
CDR3 protein: CASSLGQGARIDTQYF

CDR3 length: 14
J gene: TRBJ2-1
clone size: few
V gene: TRBV5-1
D gene: TRBD2
CDR3 DNA: TGCGCCAGCAGCTTGGAGGAGCGGGGGGCTAAGCAGTTCTTC
CDR3 protein: CASSLEERGAKQFF

CDR3 length: 15
J gene: TRBJ2-2
clone size: .
V gene: TRBV11-2
D gene: TRBD2
CDR3 DNA: TGTGCCAGCAGCTCAGGGGGACTAGCGTCCGGGGAGCTGTTTTTT
CDR3 protein: CASSSGGLASGELFF

CDR3 length: 13
J gene: TRBJ2-7
clone size: .
V gene: TRBV19
D gene: TRBD1
CDR3 DNA: TGTGCCAGTAGTGTGACAGGGACCTACGAGCAGTACTTC
CDR3 protein: CASSVTGTYEQYF

CDR3 length: 13
J gene: TRBJ2-5
clone size: .
V gene: TRBV3-1/TRBV3-2
D gene: .
CDR3 DNA: TGTGCCAGCAGCCGCGACTACCAAGAGACCCAGTACTTC
CDR3 protein: CASSRDYQETQYF

CDR3 length: 14
J gene: TRBJ2-1
clone size: .
V gene: TRBV18
D gene: .
CDR3 DNA: TGTGCCAGCTCCCCTGGATCACGCTCCAATGAGCAGTTCTTC
CDR3 protein: CASSPGSRSNEQFF

CDR3 length: 15
J gene: TRBJ2-7
clone size: .
V gene: TRBV5-4
D gene: .
CDR3 DNA: TGTGCCAGCAGCCCCTCTCTATCTCGCCCCTACGAGCAGTACTTC
CDR3 protein: CASSPSLSRPYEQYF

CDR3 length: 12
J gene: TRBJ2-7
clone size: .
V gene: TRBV12-3/TRBV12-4
D gene: .
CDR3 DNA: TGTGCCAGCAGTTCCGACAGCTACGAGCAGTACTTC
CDR3 protein: CASSSDSYEQYF

CDR3 length: 13
J gene: TRBJ1-2
clone size: .
V gene: TRBV6-5
D gene: .
CDR3 DNA: TGTGCCAGCAGTTACCGGGGGTTACATGGCTACACCTTC
CDR3 protein: CASSYRGLHGYTF

CDR3 length: 13
J gene: TRBJ2-7
clone size: .
V gene: TRBV5-4
D gene: .
CDR3 DNA: TGTCAAGGATGGGAGGCCCGAATCGACGAGCAGTACTTC
CDR3 protein: CQGWEARIDEQYF

CDR3 length: 14
J gene: TRBJ2-3
clone size: .
V gene: TRBV6-6
D gene: TRBD2
CDR3 DNA: TGTGCCAGCAGTTTACTAGCGGGAGCTGATACGCAGTATTTT
CDR3 protein: CASSLLAGADTQYF

CDR3 length: 13
J gene: TRBJ2-5
clone size: .
V gene: TRBV1
D gene: .
CDR3 DNA: TGCACCAGCAGCCGACTAGGCGCCGAGACCCAGTACTTC
CDR3 protein: CTSSRLGAETQYF

CDR3 length: 14
J gene: TRBJ2-7
clone size: .
V gene: TRBV19
D gene: TRBD1
CDR3 DNA: TGTGCCAGTAGTGTAGACAGGGCCTCCTACGAGCAGTACTTC
CDR3 protein: CASSVDRASYEQYF

CDR3 length: 15
J gene: TRBJ1-2
clone size: .
V gene: TRBV7-2
D gene: .
CDR3 DNA: TGTGCCAGCAGCTTAGTTGAGGGTTCCACTTATGGCTACACCTTC
CDR3 protein: CASSLVEGSTYGYTF

CDR3 length: 16
J gene: TRBJ1-3
clone size: few
V gene: TRBV2
D gene: .
CDR3 DNA: TGTGCCAGCAGTGCGTGGCGCGACAACTCTGGAAACACCATATATTTT
CDR3 protein: CASSAWRDNSGNTIYF

CDR3 length: 16
J gene: TRBJ1-1
clone size: .
V gene: TRBV16
D gene: .
CDR3 DNA: TGTGCCAGCAGCCCCACCCGGGGCAACATGAACACTGAAGCTTTCTTT
CDR3 protein: CASSPTRGNMNTEAFF

CDR3 length: 16
J gene: TRBJ2-7
clone size: .
V gene: TRBV25-1
D gene: TRBD1
CDR3 DNA: TGTGCCAGCAGTAAAAGCACGGGACAGAAAAAATACGAGCAGTACTTC
CDR3 protein: CASSKSTGQKKYEQYF

CDR3 length: 17
J gene: TRBJ2-5
clone size: .
V gene: TRBV15
D gene: TRBD2
CDR3 DNA: TGTGCCACCAGCAGACCGAGCGGGGTGGGGTACCAAGAGACCCAGTACTTC
CDR3 protein: CATSRPSGVGYQETQYF

CDR3 length: 13
J gene: TRBJ2-2
clone size: .
V gene: TRBV15
D gene: .
CDR3 DNA: TGTGCCACCAGCAGACAGGGGGGCGGGGAGCTGTTTTTT
CDR3 protein: CATSRQGGGELFF

CDR3 length: 15
J gene: TRBJ2-5
clone size: .
V gene: TRBV24-1
D gene: TRBD1
CDR3 DNA: TGTGCCACCAGTGATACGACAGGGGTCCAAGAGACCCAGTACTTC
CDR3 protein: CATSDTTGVQETQYF

CDR3 length: 16
J gene: TRBJ2-7
clone size: .
V gene: TRBV30
D gene: .
CDR3 DNA: TGTGCCTGGAGTGTATCCCCCGACAGATTCTCCTACGAGCAGTACTTC
CDR3 protein: CAWSVSPDRFSYEQYF

CDR3 length: 16
J gene: TRBJ2-7
clone size: .
V gene: TRBV7-2
D gene: TRBD2
CDR3 DNA: TGTGCCAGCAGCTTAGCCTCGCGGGAGGTGCGGCCCGAGCAGTACTTC
CDR3 protein: CASSLASREVRPEQYF

CDR3 length: 14
J gene: TRBJ1-3
clone size: .
V gene: TRBV7-8
D gene: .
CDR3 DNA: TGTGCCAGCAGCCGGCGGGGCTCTGGAAACACCATATATTTT
CDR3 protein: CASSRRGSGNTIYF

CDR3 length: 12
J gene: TRBJ2-7
clone size: .
V gene: TRBV3-1/TRBV3-2
D gene: .
CDR3 DNA: TGTGCCAGCAGCCAAGAGGGCTACGAGCAGTACTTC
CDR3 protein: CASSQEGYEQYF

CDR3 length: 14
J gene: TRBJ1-4
clone size: .
V gene: TRBV7-9
D gene: .
CDR3 DNA: TGTGCCAGCAGCGCGATGGTAACTAATGAAAAACTGTTTTTT
CDR3 protein: CASSAMVTNEKLFF

CDR3 length: 14
J gene: TRBJ1-2
clone size: .
V gene: TRBV7-3
D gene: .
CDR3 DNA: TGTGCCAGCAGCCCAAACCGGGACGGTGGGGGCTACACCTTC
CDR3 protein: CASSPNRDGGGYTF

CDR3 length: 15
J gene: TRBJ1-1
clone size: few
V gene: TRBV7-6
D gene: TRBD1
CDR3 DNA: TGTGCCAGCAGCTCTCGACAGGGGGCGAACACTGAAGCTTTCTTT
CDR3 protein: CASSSRQGANTEAFF

CDR3 length: 15
J gene: TRBJ1-6
clone size: .
V gene: TRBV28
D gene: .
CDR3 DNA: TGTGCCAGCACAACGATCCCGAGCTCCTATTCACCCCTCCACTTT
CDR3 protein: CASTTIPSSYSPLHF

CDR3 length: 15
J gene: TRBJ2-5
clone size: .
V gene: TRBV7-3
D gene: TRBD1
CDR3 DNA: TGTGCCAGCAGCCTCCGACAGGGGTCTAGGGAGACCCAGTACTTC
CDR3 protein: CASSLRQGSRETQYF

CDR3 length: 12
J gene: TRBJ1-1
clone size: .
V gene: TRBV6-5
D gene: TRBD1
CDR3 DNA: TGTGCCAGCAGCACCGACAGGGGGCGAACTTTCTTT
CDR3 protein: CASSTDRGRTFF

CDR3 length: 15
J gene: TRBJ2-1
clone size: once
V gene: TRBV20-1
D gene: .
CDR3 DNA: TGCAGTGCTAGTAGGGCGGACAGCTCCTACAATGAGCAGTTCTTC
CDR3 protein: CSASRADSSYNEQFF

CDR3 length: 13
J gene: TRBJ1-1
clone size: once
V gene: TRBV10-3
D gene: .
CDR3 DNA: TGTGCCATCAGATCGCAGGTGAACACTGAAGCTTTCTTT
CDR3 protein: CAIRSQVNTEAFF

CDR3 length: 15
J gene: TRBJ2-5
clone size: .
V gene: TRBV28
D gene: .
CDR3 DNA: TGTGCCAGCACTCACCCCGGGACGGGGAAAGAGACCCAGTACTTC
CDR3 protein: CASTHPGTGKETQYF

CDR3 length: 17
J gene: TRBJ2-2
clone size: .
V gene: TRBV5-1
D gene: TRBD2
CDR3 DNA: TGCGCCAGCAGCTTCTCCCGGGGACTAGCGGGAGCCGGGGAGCTGTTTTTT
CDR3 protein: CASSFSRGLAGAGELFF

CDR3 length: 15
J gene: TRBJ2-1
clone size: .
V gene: TRBV7-2
D gene: .
CDR3 DNA: TGTGCCAGCAGCTTAGCGGGAAGGTCCTACAATGAGCAGTTCTTC
CDR3 protein: CASSLAGRSYNEQFF

CDR3 length: 15
J gene: TRBJ1-5
clone size: medium-sized
V gene: TRBV29-1
D gene: TRBD1
CDR3 DNA: TGCAGCGTGGAGATGGACAGGGTTGGCAATCAGCCCCAGCATTTT
CDR3 protein: CSVEMDRVGNQPQHF

CDR3 length: 14
J gene: TRBJ1-5
clone size: .
V gene: TRBV6-6
D gene: TRBD1
CDR3 DNA: TGTGCCAGCAGTGACAGGGGGATAAAGGAGCCCCAGCATTTT
CDR3 protein: CASSDRGIKEPQHF